This T cell receptor (beta chain) is drawn from a study of regulatory T cells in long-lasting Graves disease. The study's findings and limits: Among the persistent patients, 2,500 to 3,000 public clonotypes were shared, more than the 950 to 1,000 shared among new patients.

Time point given: newly diagnosed GD, antithyroid drugs for less than 3 months. The TCR library was prepared using RNA isolated from PBMCs. This clonotype was found many times. Its specificity is not known. Arm-PCR of CDR3 regions and iRepertoire HTBI primers were the basis on which TCR beta libraries were built. Each CDR3 protein gets one entry after TCRdb re-called the multiplex PCR reads with MiXCR. The top ten clones hold over 8.5% of a sample with under 500,000 distinct CDR3 sequences, around 15% of them seen once. These data also formed part of another study, on T cells in Graves' hyperthyroidism and ophthalmopathy. That study reports: No progression to ophthalmopathy during 18 months of follow-up defined stable disease.

The specimen was peripheral blood mononuclear cells (PBMCs), collected at new diagnosis, from a patient treated with antithyroid drugs. The sequence derives from a young woman with Graves disease.

CDR3 in amino acids: CASNSGGRAITDTQYF. CDR3 nucleotides: TGTGCCAGCAATTCCGGGGGGCGCGCAATCACAGATACGCAGTATTTT. J is TRBJ2-3 and V is TRBV12-3 or TRBV12-4; tentative D call: TRBD2 (7 bases). Trimming took off 7 bases at V and 2 bases at J, with 19 bases between the two ends. The CDR3 covers 16 residues.